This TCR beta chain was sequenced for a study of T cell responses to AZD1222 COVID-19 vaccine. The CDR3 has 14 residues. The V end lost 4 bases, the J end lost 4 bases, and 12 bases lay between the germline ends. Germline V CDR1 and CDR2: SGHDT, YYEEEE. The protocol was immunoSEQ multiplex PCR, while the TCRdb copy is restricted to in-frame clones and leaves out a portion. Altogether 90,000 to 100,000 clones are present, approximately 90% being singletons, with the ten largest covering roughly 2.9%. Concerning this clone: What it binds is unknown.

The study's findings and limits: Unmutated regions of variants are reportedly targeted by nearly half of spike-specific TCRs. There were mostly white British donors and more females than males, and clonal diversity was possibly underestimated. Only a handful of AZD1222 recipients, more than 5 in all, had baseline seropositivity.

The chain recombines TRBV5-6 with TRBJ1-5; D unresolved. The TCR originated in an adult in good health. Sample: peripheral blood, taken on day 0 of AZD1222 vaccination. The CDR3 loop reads CASSAVRNNQPQHF. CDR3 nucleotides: TGTGCCAGCAGCGCCGTCCGAAATAATCAGCCCCAGCATTTT.